This TCR beta chain came from a study of cytomegalovirus exposure and HLA in healthy donors. V dropped 5 bases and J dropped 9; count of bases not matched to a gene: 11. This CDR3 contains 15 residues. The V gene's germline CDR1 is SGHDN and CDR2 FVKESK. Study-wide results and limits: Cytomegalovirus-associated status was assigned to 164 TCR beta chains. Indistinguishable V segments such as TRBV6-2 and TRBV6-3 were excluded.

Notes on this clone: The target antigen is unknown.

The PCR ran on 60 Vbeta and 13 Jbeta primers. Only in-frame clones appear in the TCRdb table, and some are missing; sequencing was by immunoSEQ multiplex PCR. Found here are 130,000 or so clones, over 70% of them singletons; the top ten hold roughly 1.5%. V and J are TRBV14 and TRBJ2-1, with TRBD2 matching 9 bases. The origin of this receptor is a woman under 30 in good health and CMV-seronegative. Sequencing input: PBMCs. The CDR3 is CASSFNPSGKVEQFF. Written as DNA, the CDR3 is TGTGCCAGCAGCTTTAATCCTAGCGGGAAGGTTGAGCAGTTCTTC.